This TCR beta chain was recovered during a study of blood T cell repertoires in COVID-19. Study-level information: PBMCs, B-cell-depleted T cells, or T cells provided the cDNA or gDNA that made up the material.

Germline CDR1 SGHNT, CDR2 YYREEE (reference sequence). This CDR3 has 16 residues. Unmatched junction bases numbered 3, after V lost 0 bases and J lost 0 bases. Measured with immunoSEQ multiplex PCR; TCRdb has only the in-frame clones, and not every one. The sample shows approximately 17,000 clones, 70% to 90% of them seen only once. What the recovered Cohort 3 donors had was two negative PCRs, clearance, or symptom resolution. The TCR originated in a young woman who had recovered from COVID-19. The sequencing sample was made of PBMCs or T cells enriched from blood (not recorded which). This sequence joins TRBV5-4 and TRBJ2-1, with 7 bases matching TRBD1. The CDR3, as DNA: TGTGCCAGCAGCTTGGAGGGGGCCAGCTCCTACAATGAGCAGTTCTTC. This encodes CASSLEGASSYNEQFF.